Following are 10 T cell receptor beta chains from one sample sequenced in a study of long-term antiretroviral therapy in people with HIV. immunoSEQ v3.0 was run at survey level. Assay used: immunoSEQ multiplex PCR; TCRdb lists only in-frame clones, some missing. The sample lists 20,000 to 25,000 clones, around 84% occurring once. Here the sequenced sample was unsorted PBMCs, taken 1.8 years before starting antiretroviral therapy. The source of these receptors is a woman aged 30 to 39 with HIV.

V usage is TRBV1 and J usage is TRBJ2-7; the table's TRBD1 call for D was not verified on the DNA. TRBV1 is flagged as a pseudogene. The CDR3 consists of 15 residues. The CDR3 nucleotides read TGCACCAGCAGCCAAGATGTACCAGGCCCAAGGGAGCAGTACTTC. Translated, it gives CTSSQDVPGPREQYF.

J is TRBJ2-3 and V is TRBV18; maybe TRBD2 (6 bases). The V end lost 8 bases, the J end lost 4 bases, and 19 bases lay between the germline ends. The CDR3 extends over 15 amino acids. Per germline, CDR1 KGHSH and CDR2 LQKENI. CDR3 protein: CASDTGTRRADTQYF. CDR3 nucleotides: TGTGCCAGCGATACCGGGACTCGGCGGGCAGATACGCAGTATTTT.

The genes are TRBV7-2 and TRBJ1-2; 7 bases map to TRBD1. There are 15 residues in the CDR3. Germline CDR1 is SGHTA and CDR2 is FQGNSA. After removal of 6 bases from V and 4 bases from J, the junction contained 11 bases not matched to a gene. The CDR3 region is CASSSPPGQIYGYTF. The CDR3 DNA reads TGTGCCAGCAGTTCCCCCCCGGGACAGATCTATGGCTACACCTTC.

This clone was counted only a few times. This chain's CDR3 is CASSFQGSNQPQHF. The CDR3 bases are TGTGCCAGCAGTTTCCAGGGCAGCAATCAGCCCCAGCATTTT. This chain uses TRBV28 with TRBJ1-5, with TRBD1 as a possible D gene (5 bases). V was pared by 3 bases and J by 1 base, with 7 bases between. Germline loops: CDR1 MDHEN, CDR2 SYDVKM. The CDR3 sequence is 14 residues long.

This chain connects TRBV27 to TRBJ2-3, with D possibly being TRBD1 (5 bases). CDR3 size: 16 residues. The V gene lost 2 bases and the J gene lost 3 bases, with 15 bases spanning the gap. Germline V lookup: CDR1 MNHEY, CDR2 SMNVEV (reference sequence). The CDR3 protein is CASSLRQLLATDTQYF. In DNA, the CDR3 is TGTGCCAGCAGTTTACGACAGCTCCTTGCGACAGATACGCAGTATTTT.

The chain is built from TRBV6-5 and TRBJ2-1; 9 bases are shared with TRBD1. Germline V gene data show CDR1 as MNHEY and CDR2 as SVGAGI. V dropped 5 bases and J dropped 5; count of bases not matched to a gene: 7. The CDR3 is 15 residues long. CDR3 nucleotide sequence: TGTGCCAGCAGTCTCGGACAGGGGTTCAACAATGAGCAGTTCTTC. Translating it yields CASSLGQGFNNEQFF.

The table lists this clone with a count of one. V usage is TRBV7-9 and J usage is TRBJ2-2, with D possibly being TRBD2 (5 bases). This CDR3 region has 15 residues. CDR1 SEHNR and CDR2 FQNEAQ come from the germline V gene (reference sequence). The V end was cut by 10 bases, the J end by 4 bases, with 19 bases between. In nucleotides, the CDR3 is TGTGCCACTCCGCGGGCTGTCCATCCCACCGGGGAGCTGTTTTTT. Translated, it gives CATPRAVHPTGELFF.

The CDR3 region has the DNA TGTGCCAGCAGATCGGGGACAGGGAATGACTATGGCTACACCTTC. It codes for CASRSGTGNDYGYTF. V is TRBV6-1 and J is TRBJ1-2; 9 bases match TRBD1. Germline lookup yields CDR1 MNHNS and CDR2 SASEGT. CDR3 length: 15 amino acids. Trimming at V came to 6 bases and at J to 3 bases, leaving 8 bases not matched to a gene.

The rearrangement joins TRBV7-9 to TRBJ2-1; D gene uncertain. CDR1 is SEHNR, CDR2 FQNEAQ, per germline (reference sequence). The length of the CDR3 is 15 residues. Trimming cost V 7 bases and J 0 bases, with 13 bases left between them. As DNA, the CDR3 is TGTGCCAGCACCTCGGCGAAAAGCTCCTACAATGAGCAGTTCTTC. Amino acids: CASTSAKSSYNEQFF. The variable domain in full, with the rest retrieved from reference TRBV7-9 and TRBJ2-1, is DTGVSQNPRHKITKRGQNVTFRCDPISEHNRLYWYRQTLGQGPEFLTYFQNEAQLEKSRLLSDRFSAERPKGSFSTLEIQRTEQGDSAMYLCASTSAKSSYNEQFFGPGTRLTVL.

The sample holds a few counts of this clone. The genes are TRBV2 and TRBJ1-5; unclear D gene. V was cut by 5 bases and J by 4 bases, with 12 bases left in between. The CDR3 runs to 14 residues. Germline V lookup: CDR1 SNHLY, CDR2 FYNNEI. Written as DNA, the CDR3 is TGTGCCAGCAGTACCGGTACGGCGAATCAGCCCCAGCATTTT. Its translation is CASSTGTANQPQHF.